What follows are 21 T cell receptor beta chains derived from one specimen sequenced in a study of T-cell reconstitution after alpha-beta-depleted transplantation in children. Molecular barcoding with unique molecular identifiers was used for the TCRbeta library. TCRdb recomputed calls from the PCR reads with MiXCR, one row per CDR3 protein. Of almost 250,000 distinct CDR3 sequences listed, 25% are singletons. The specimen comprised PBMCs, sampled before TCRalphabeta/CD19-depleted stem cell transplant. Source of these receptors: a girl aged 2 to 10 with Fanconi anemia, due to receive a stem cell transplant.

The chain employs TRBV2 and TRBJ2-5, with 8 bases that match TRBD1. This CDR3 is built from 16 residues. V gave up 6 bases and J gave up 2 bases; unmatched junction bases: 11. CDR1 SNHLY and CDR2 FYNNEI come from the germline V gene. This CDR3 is CASSIQGAMRQETQYF. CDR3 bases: TGTGCCAGCAGCATTCAGGGGGCTATGAGACAAGAGACCCAGTACTTC.

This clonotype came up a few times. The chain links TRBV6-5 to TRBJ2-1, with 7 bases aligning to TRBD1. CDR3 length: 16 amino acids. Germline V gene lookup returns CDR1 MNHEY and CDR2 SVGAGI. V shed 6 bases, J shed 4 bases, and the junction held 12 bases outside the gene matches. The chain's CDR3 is CASSLLPGTVYNEQFF. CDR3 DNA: TGTGCCAGCAGCCTACTCCCCGGGACAGTTTACAATGAGCAGTTCTTC.

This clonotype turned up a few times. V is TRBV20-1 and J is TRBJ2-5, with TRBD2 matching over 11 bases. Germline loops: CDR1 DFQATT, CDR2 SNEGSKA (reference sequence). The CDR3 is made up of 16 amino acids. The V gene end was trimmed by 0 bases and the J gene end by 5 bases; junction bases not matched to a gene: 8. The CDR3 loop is CSARDTLAGVWETQYF. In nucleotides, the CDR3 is TGCAGTGCTAGAGATACACTAGCGGGAGTATGGGAGACCCAGTACTTC.

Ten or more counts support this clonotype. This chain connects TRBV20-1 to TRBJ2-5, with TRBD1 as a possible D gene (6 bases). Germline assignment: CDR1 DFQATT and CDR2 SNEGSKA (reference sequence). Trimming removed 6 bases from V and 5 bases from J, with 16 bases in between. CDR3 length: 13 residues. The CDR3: CSAGQGFGETQYF. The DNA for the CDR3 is TGCAGTGCGGGTCAGGGGTTCGGGGAGACCCAGTACTTC.

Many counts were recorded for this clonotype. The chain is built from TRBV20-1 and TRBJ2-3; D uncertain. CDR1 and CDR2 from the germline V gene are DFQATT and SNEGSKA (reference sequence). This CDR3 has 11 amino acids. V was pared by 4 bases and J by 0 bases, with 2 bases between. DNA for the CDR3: TGCAGTGCTACGAGCACAGATACGCAGTATTTT. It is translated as CSATSTDTQYF.

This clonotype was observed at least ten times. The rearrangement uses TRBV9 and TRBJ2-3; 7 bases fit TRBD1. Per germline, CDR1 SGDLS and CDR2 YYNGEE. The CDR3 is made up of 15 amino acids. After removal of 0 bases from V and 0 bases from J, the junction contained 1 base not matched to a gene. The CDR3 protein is CASSVEGASTDTQYF. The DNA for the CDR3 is TGTGCCAGCAGCGTAGAGGGGGCTAGCACAGATACGCAGTATTTT.

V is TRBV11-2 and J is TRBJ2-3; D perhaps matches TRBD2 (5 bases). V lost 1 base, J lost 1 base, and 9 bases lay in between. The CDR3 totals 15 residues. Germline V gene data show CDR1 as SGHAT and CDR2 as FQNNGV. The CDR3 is CASSLVYGGTDTQYF. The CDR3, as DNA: TGTGCCAGCAGCTTAGTTTACGGGGGCACAGATACGCAGTATTTT.

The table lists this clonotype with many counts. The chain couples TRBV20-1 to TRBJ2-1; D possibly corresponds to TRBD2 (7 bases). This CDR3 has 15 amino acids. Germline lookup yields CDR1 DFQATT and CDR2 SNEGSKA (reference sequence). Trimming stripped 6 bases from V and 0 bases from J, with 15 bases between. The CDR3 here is CSAPIGGLSYNEQFF. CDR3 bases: TGCAGTGCCCCCATCGGGGGGCTCTCCTACAATGAGCAGTTCTTC.

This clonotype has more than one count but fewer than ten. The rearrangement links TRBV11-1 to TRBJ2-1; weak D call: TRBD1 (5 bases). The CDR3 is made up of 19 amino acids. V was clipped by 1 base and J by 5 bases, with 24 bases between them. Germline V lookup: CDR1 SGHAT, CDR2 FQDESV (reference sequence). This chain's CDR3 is CASSLVTGFGSFSHNEQFF. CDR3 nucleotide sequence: TGTGCCAGCAGCTTAGTTACAGGCTTCGGCAGTTTTAGTCACAATGAGCAGTTCTTC.

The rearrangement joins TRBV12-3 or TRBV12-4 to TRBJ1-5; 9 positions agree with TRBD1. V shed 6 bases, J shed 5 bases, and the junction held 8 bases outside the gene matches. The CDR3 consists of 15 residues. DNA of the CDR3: TGTGCCAGCAGCTTTGGGACAGGGCGCGATCAGCCCCAGCATTTT. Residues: CASSFGTGRDQPQHF.

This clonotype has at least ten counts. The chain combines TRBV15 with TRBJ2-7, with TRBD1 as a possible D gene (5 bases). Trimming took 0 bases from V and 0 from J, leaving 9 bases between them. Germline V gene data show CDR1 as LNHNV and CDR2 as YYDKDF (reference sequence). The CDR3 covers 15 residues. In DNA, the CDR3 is TGTGCCACCAGCAGAGAACAGGCCCCCTCCTACGAGCAGTACTTC. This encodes CATSREQAPSYEQYF.

CDR3 amino acids: CASTPRGPGGTGELFF. CDR3 DNA sequence: TGTGCCAGCACCCCGCGGGGGCCGGGCGGGACCGGGGAGCTGTTTTTT. The V gene is TRBV6-1, the J gene TRBJ2-2; tentative D call: TRBD2 (7 bases). Germline V gene sequence: CDR1 MNHNS, CDR2 SASEGT. The CDR3 runs 16 residues. Deletions cut 7 bases from V and 5 bases from J, with 20 bases between.

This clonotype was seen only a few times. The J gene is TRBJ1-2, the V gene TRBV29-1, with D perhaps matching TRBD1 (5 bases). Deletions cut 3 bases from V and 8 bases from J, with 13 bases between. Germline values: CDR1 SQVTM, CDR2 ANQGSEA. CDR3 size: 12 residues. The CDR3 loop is CSVDQGAQGYTF. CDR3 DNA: TGCAGCGTTGATCAAGGGGCGCAAGGCTACACCTTC. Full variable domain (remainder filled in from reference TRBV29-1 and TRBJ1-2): SAVISQKPSRDICQRGTSLTIQCQVDSQVTMMFWYRQQPGQSLTLIATANQGSEATYESGFVIDKFPISRPNLTFSTLTVSNMSPEDSSIYLCSVDQGAQGYTFGSGTRLTVV.

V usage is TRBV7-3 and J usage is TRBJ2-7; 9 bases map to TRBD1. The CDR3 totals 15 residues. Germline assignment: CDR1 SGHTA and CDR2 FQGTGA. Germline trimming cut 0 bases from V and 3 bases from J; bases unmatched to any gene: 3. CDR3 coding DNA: TGTGCCAGCAGCTTAACGCCGGGACAGGGCTACGAGCAGTACTTC. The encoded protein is CASSLTPGQGYEQYF.

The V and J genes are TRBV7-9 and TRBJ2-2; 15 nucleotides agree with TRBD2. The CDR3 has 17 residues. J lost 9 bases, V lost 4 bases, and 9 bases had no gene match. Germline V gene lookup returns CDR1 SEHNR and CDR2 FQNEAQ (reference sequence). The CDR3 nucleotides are TGTGCCAGCAGCTCCACCAGAGGACTAGCGGGAGGGAGGGAGCTGTTTTTT. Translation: CASSSTRGLAGGRELFF.

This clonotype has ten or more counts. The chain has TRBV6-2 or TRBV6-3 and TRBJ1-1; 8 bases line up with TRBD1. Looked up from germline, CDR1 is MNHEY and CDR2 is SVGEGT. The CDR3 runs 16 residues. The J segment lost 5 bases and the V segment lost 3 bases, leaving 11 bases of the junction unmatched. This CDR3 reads CASSYFPGGAETEAFF. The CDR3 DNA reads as TGTGCCAGCAGTTATTTCCCAGGGGGCGCGGAGACTGAAGCTTTCTTT.

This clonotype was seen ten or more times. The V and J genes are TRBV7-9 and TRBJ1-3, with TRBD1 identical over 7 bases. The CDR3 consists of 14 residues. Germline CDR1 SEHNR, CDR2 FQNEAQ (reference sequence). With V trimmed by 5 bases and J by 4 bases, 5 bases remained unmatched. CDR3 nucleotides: TGTGCCAGCAGCGGTTCGGACAGGGGAAACACCATATATTTT. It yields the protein CASSGSDRGNTIYF.

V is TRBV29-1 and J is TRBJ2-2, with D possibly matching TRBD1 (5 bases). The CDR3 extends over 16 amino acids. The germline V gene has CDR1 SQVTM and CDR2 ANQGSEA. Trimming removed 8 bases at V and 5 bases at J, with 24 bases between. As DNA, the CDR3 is TGCAGCCCTGATAACCCCAGGGCTGTTGGGACCGGGGAGCTGTTTTTT. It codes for CSPDNPRAVGTGELFF.

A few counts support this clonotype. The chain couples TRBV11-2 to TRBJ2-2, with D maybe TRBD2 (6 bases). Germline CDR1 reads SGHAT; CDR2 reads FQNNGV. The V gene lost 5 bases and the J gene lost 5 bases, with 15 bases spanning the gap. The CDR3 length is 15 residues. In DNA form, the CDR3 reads TGTGCCAGCAGCCCGCCCCCGGGGAGGACCGGGGAGCTGTTTTTT. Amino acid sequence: CASSPPPGRTGELFF.

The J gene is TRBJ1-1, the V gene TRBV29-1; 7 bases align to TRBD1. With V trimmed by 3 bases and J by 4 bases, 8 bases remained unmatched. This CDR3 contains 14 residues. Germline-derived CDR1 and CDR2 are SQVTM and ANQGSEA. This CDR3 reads CSVDRDSGLTEAFF. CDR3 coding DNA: TGCAGCGTTGACCGGGACAGTGGACTCACTGAAGCTTTCTTT.

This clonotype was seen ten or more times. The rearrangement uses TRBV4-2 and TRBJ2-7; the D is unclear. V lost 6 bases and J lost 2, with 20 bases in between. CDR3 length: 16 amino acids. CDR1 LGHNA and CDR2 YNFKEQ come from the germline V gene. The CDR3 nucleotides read TGTGCCAGCAGTGTTGTGGTGGGTCTAAATCCCTACGAGCAGTACTTC. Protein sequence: CASSVVVGLNPYEQYF.